One T cell receptor (beta chain) is described in this entry. Germline V lookup: CDR1 MNHEY, CDR2 SVGAGI. This CDR3 is built from 15 residues. V lost 5 bases and J 7 bases, leaving 20 bases between the germline ends. The source of the sample is a study of blood T cell repertoires in COVID-19. As for the study in general: Donors in the United States, Italy and Spain gave samples during acute or convalescent COVID-19.

Authors' processing steps: Amplification of reference gene primers provided the estimated nucleated cell counts. Clones were sequenced by immunoSEQ multiplex PCR, and TCRdb holds only the in-frame ones, with some missing. V and J calls and clone size come straight from that table; D and trimming were deduced from the DNA. The sample holds about 50,000 clones, around 80% seen once. The TCR originated in an older man with acute or convalescent COVID-19. Sequenced: peripheral blood. The gene calls are TRBV6-5 and TRBJ1-2; weak D call: TRBD1 (6 bases). The CDR3 sequence is CASSPEVQGMGGYTF. Written as DNA, the CDR3 is TGTGCCAGCAGTCCTGAGGTACAGGGAATGGGTGGCTACACCTTC.